This TCR beta chain was sequenced for a study of blood T cells in healthy people across ages. General study results and limits: Per million T cells, the diversity of TCR beta decreased roughly linearly as age advanced.

Looked up from germline, CDR1 is SGHDT and CDR2 is YYEEEE. V lost 2 bases and J 0 bases, leaving 9 bases between the germline ends. CDR3 size: 15 residues. Using a J-beta primer mix together with a sample-barcoded 5' primer, a second PCR was run for roughly 6 to 12 cycles. One entry per CDR3 protein results from TCRdb running MiXCR on the 5' RACE reads. This sample has around 790,000 distinct CDR3 sequences, with roughly 44% found just once. About this clonotype: Its target is not known.

This TCR derives from a man aged 55 to 70 in good health. The chain carries TRBV5-6 and TRBJ1-5, with D possibly matching TRBD1 (5 bases). Sequencing was carried out using blood. The CDR3 reads CASSFQGNSNQPQHF. CDR3 coding DNA: TGTGCCAGCAGCTTTCAGGGAAATAGCAATCAGCCCCAGCATTTT.